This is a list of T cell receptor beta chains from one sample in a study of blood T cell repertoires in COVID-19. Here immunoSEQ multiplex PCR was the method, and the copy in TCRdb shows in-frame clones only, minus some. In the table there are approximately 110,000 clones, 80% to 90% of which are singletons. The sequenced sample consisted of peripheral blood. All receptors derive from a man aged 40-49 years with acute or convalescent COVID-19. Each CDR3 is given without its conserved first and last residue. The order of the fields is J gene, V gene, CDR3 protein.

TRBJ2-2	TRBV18	ASSQTGIQNTGELF
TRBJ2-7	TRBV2	ASSDGYEQY
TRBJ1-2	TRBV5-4	ASSLTGAEGYT
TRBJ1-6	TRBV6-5	ASSTTGNNSPLH
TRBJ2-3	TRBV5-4	ASSLVADTDTQY
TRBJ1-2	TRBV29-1	SVESFNYGYT
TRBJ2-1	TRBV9	ASSVEGDFFNEQF
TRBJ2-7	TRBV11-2	ASSLPHASGGYEQY
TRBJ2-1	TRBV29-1	SAGTGSYNEQF
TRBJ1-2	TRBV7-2	ASSVRSETGGYT
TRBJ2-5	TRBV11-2	ASRNDIQETQY
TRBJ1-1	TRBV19	ASTFQSGRNTEAF
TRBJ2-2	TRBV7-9	ASSLWDRIDKATTGELF
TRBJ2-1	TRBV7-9	ASSLASSGGSEQF
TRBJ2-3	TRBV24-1	ATSDQDTQY
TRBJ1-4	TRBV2	ASSNSNANGKLF
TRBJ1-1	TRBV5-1	ASSWYRGNTEAF
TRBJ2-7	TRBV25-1	ASSEFGDEQY
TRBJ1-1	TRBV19	ARSSGGPHTEAF
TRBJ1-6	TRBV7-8	ASSLEDRFRNSPLH
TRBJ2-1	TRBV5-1	ASSLRGYNEQF
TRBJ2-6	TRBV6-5	ASTMRISGANVLT
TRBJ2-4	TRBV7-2	ASSPQGMAKNIQY
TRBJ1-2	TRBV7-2	ASRFVGVDYGYT
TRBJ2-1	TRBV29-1	SVEDNNEQF
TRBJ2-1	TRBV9	ASSGTSGGASEQF
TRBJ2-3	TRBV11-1	ASSDGTSFTDTQY
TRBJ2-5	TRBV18	ASSNRLAGDETQY
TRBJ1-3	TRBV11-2	ASSPTGGSGNTIY
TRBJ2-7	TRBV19	ASSRWGDEQY
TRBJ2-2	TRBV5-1	ASSLGSPGLATGELF
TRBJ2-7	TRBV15	ATSESQRYEQY
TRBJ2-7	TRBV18	ASSPPIAGGRYEQY
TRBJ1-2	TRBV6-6	ASSSGTDDGYT
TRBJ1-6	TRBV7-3	ASSLPDRAYNSPLH
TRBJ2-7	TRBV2	ASRSSSRYEQY
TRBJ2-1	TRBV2	ASSGDRLHEQF
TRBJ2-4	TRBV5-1	ASSFSGGAANIQY
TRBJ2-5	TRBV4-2	ASSQESSGGETQY
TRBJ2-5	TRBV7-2	ASSLTRLGETQY
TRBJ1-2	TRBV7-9	ASSLSTLVVGYT
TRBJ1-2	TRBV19	ASTLAGQRSPNYGYT
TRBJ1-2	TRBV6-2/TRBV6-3	ASSRRTGDYGYT